This T cell receptor beta chain was identified in a study of blood T cell repertoires in COVID-19. About the research overall: COVID-19 samples collected from the United States, Italy and Spain covered acute and convalescent phases.

Authors' analysis steps: Reference gene primer amplification in the assay estimated nucleated cell counts. Assay: immunoSEQ multiplex PCR; the TCRdb copy retains only in-frame clones and omits some. V and J calls and clone size follow that table, whereas D and trimming were derived from the DNA. The table lists approximately 300,000 clones, about nine tenths of them singletons, with about 10% in the top ten. For recovered donors of Cohort 3, there were two negative PCRs, clearance, or symptom resolution. This clone was observed once. CDR1 and CDR2 (germline): SGHVS, FNYEAQ. The CDR3 is 16 residues long. V lost 5 bases and J lost 9; bases outside the gene matches: 11.

The source is a woman between 18 and 29 years old who had recovered from COVID-19. What was sequenced was PBMCs or T cells enriched from blood (not recorded which). The rearrangement links TRBV7-6 to TRBJ2-1; 12 bases line up with TRBD1. The CDR3 sequence is CASSTPGQGAPGEQFF. CDR3 in DNA: TGTGCCAGCAGCACGCCGGGACAGGGGGCGCCGGGTGAGCAGTTCTTC. Full variable domain (rest looked up from reference TRBV7-6 and TRBJ2-1): GAGVSQSPRYKVTKRGQDVALRCDPISGHVSLYWYRQALGQGPEFLTYFNYEAQQDKSGLPNDRFSAERPEGSISTLTIQRTEQRDSAMYRCASSTPGQGAPGEQFFGPGTRLTVL.